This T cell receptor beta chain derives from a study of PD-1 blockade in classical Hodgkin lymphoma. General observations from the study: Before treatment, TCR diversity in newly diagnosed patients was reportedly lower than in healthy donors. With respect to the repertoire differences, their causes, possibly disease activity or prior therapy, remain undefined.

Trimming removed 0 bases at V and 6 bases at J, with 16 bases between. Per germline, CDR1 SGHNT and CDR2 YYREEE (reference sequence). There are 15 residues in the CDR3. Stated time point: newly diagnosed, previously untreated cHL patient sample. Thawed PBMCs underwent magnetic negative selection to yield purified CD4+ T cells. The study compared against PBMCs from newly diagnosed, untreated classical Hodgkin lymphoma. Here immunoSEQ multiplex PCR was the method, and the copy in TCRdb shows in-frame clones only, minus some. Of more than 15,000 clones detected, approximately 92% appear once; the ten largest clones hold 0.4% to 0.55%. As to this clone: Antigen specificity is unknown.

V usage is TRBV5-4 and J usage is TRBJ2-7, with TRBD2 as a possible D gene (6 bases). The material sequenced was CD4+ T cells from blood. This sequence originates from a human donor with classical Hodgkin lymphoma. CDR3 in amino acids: CASSLGRRRGGEQYF. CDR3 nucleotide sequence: TGTGCCAGCAGCTTGGGGAGGCGGAGGGGAGGCGAGCAGTACTTC.